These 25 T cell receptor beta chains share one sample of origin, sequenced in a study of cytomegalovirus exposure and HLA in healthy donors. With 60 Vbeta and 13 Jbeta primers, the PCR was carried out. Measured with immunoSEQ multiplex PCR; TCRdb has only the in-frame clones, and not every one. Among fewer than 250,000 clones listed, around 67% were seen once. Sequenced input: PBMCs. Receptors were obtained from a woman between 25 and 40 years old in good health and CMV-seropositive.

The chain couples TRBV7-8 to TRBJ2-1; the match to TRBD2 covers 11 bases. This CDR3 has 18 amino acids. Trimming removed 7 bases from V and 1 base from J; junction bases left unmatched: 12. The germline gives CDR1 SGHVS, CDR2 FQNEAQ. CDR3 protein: CASTPLAGGLYSYNEQFF. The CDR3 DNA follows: TGTGCCAGCACCCCTCTAGCGGGAGGCCTATATTCCTACAATGAGCAGTTCTTC.

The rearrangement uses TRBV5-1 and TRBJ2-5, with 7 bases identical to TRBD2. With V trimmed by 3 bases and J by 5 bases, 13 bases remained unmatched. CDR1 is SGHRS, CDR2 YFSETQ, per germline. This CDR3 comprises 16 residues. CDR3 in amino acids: CASSSNLAAEGETQYF. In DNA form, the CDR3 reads TGCGCCAGCAGCTCAAATCTAGCGGCCGAGGGGGAGACCCAGTACTTC.

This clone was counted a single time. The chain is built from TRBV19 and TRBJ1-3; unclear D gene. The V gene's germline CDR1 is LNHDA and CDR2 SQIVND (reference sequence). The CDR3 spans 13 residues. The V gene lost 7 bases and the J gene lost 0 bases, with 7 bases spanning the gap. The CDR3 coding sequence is TGTGCCAGTATTCCCTACTCTGGAAACACCATATATTTT. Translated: CASIPYSGNTIYF. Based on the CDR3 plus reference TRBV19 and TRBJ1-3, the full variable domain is DGGITQSPKYLFRKEGQNVTLSCEQNLNHDAMYWYRQDPGQGLRLIYYSQIVNDFQKGDIAEGYSVSREKKESFPLTVTSAQKNPTAFYLCASIPYSGNTIYFGEGSWLTVV.

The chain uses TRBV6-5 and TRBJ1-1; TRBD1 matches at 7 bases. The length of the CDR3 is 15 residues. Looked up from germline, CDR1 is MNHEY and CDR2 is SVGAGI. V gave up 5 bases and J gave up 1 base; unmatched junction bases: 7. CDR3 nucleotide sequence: TGTGCCAGCAGTGGTGGACAGGAATGGAACACTGAAGCTTTCTTT. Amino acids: CASSGGQEWNTEAFF.

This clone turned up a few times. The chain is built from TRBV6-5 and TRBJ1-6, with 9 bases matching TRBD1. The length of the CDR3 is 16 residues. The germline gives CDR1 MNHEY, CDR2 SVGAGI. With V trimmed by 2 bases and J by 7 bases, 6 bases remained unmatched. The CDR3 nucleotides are TGTGCCAGCAGTTACACCCCGACAGGGGGGAATTCACCCCTCCACTTT. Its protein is CASSYTPTGGNSPLHF.

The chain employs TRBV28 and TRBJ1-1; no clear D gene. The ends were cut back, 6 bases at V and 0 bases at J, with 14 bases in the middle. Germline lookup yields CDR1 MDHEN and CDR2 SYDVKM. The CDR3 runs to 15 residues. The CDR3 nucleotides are TGTGCCAGCAGCCCCCCGCGAGTCTTGAACACTGAAGCTTTCTTT. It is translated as CASSPPRVLNTEAFF. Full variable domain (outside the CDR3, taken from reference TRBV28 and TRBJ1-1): DVKVTQSSRYLVKRTGEKVFLECVQDMDHENMFWYRQDPGLGLRLIYFSYDVKMKEKGDIPEGYSVSREKKERFSLILESASTNQTSMYLCASSPPRVLNTEAFFGQGTRLTVV.

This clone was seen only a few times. The CDR3 protein is CASKPGTEAYGYTF. CDR3 DNA sequence: TGTGCCAGCAAGCCGGGGACAGAGGCCTATGGCTACACCTTC. This sequence joins TRBV2 and TRBJ1-2; TRBD1 matches 7 bases. Germline CDR1 is SNHLY and CDR2 is FYNNEI. The CDR3 totals 14 residues. The junction had 9 bases not matched to a gene; V was cut back by 7 bases and J by 4 bases. Full variable domain (rest looked up from reference TRBV2 and TRBJ1-2): EPEVTQTPSHQVTQMGQEVILRCVPISNHLYFYWYRQILGQKVEFLVSFYNNEISEKSEIFDDQFSVERPDGSNFTLKIRSTKLEDSAMYFCASKPGTEAYGYTFGSGTRLTVV.

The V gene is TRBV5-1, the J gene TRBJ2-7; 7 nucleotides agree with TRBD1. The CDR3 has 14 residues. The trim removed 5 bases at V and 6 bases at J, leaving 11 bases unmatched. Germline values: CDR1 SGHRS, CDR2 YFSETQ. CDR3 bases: TGCGCCAGCAGTCGGGCAGGGGGAGAGAGCGAGCAGTACTTC. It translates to CASSRAGGESEQYF.

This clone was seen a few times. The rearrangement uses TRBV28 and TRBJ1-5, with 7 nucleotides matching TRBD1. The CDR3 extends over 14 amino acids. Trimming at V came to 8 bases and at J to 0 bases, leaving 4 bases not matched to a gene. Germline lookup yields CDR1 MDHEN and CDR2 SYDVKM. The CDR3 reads CASQGDYSNQPQHF. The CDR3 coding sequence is TGTGCCAGCCAGGGGGATTATAGCAATCAGCCCCAGCATTTT.

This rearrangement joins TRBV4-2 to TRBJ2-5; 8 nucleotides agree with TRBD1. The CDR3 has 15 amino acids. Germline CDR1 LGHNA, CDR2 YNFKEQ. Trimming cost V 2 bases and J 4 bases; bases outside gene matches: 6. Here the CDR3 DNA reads TGTGCCAGCAGCCAATCGGCCGGGACAGGAGAGACCCAGTACTTC. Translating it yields CASSQSAGTGETQYF.

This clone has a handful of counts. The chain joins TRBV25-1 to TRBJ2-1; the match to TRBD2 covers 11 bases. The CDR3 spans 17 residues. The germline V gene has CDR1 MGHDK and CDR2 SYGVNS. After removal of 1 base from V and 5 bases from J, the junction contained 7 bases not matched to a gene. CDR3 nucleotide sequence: TGTGCCAGCAGTGAATCCGGGACTAGCGGACCCGACAATGAGCAGTTCTTC. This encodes CASSESGTSGPDNEQFF.

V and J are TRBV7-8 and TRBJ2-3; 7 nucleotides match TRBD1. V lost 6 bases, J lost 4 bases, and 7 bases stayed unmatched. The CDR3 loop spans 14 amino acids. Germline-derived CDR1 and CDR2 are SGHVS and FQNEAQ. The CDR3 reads CASSLQGSADTQYF. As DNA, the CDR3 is TGTGCCAGCAGTCTACAGGGGTCGGCAGATACGCAGTATTTT.

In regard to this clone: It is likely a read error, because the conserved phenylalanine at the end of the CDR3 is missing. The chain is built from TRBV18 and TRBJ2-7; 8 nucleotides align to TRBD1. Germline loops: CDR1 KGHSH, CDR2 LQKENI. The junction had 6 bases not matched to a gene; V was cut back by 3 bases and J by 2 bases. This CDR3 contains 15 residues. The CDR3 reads CASSPDRGRTYEQYL. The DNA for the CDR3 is TGTGCCAGCTCACCCGACAGGGGCCGGACCTACGAGCAGTACCTC.

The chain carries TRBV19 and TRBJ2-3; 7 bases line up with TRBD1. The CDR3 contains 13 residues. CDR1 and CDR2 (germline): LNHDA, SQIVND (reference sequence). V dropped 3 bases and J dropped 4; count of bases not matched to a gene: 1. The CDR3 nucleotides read TGTGCCAGTAGTATTACAGGGGCAGATACGCAGTATTTT. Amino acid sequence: CASSITGADTQYF.

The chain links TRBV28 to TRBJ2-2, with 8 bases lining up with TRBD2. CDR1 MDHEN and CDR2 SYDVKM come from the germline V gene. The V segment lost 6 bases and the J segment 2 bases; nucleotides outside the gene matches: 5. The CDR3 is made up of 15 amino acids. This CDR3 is CASSPGTSNTGELFF. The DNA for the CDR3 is TGTGCCAGCAGCCCCGGGACTAGTAACACCGGGGAGCTGTTTTTT.

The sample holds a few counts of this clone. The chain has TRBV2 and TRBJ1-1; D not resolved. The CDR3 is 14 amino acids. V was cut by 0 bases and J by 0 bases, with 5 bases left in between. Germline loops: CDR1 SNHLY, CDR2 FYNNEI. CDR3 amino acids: CASSEARLNTEAFF. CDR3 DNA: TGTGCCAGCAGTGAAGCCAGGTTGAACACTGAAGCTTTCTTT.

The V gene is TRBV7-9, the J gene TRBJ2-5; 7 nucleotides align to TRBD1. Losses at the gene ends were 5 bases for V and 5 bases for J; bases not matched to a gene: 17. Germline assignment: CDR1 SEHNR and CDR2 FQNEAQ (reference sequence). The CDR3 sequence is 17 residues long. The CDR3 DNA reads TGTGCCAGCAGCCAGTACTCCTCCGGGACAGTTGGTGAGACCCAGTACTTC. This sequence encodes CASSQYSSGTVGETQYF.

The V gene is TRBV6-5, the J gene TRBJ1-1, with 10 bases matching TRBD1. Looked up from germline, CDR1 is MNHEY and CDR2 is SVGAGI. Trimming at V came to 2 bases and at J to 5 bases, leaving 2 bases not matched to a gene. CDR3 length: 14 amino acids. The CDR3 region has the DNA TGTGCCAGCAGTTACGACAGGGGGCAAACTGAAGCTTTCTTT. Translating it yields CASSYDRGQTEAFF.

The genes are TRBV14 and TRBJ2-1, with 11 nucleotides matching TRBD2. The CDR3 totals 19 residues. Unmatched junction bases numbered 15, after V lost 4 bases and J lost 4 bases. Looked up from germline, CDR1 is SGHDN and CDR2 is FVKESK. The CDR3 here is CASSPRRGELAGVYNEQFF. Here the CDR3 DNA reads TGTGCCAGCAGCCCCCGGAGAGGGGAACTAGCGGGGGTTTACAATGAGCAGTTCTTC.

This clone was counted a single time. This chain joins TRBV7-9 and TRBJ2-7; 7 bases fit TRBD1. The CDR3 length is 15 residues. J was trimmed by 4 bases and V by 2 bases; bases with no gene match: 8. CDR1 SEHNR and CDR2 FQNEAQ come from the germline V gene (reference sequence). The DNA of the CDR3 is TGTGCCAGCAGCTTATTGGGACAGAACCTTTACGAGCAGTACTTC. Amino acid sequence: CASSLLGQNLYEQYF.

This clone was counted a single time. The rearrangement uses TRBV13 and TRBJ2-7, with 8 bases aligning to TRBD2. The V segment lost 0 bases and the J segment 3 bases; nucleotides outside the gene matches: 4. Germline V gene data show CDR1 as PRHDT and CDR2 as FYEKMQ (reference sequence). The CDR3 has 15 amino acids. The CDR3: CASSLGLSGDYEQYF. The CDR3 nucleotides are TGTGCCAGCAGCTTAGGCCTTAGCGGGGACTACGAGCAGTACTTC.

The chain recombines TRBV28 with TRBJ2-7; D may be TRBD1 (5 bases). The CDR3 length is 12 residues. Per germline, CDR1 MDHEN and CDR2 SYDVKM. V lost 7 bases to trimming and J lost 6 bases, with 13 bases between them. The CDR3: CASNLQGSEQYF. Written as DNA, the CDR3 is TGTGCCAGCAACCTCCAGGGTTCCGAGCAGTACTTC.

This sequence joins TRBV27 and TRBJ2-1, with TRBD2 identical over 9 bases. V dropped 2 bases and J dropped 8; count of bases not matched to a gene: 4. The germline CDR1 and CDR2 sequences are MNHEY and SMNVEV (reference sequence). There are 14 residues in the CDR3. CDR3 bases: TGTGCCAGCAGTTTAAGGCGGGGGGGGGATGAGCAGTTCTTC. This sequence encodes CASSLRRGGDEQFF.

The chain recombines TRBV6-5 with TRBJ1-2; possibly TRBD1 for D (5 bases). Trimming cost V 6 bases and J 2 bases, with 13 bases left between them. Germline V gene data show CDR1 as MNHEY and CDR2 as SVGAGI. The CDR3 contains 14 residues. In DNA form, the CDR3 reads TGTGCCAGCAGAGCACCCGGGGGAAACTATGGCTACACCTTC. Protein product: CASRAPGGNYGYTF.

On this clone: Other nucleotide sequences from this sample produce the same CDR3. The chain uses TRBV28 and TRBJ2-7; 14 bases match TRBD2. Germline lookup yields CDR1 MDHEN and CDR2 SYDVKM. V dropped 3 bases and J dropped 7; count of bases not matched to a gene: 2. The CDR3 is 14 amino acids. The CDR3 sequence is CASSLGLAGEEQYF. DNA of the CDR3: TGTGCCAGCAGTTTGGGACTAGCGGGAGAAGAGCAGTACTTC.